The rows below give T cell receptor beta chains drawn from one sample of a study of blood T cell repertoires in COVID-19. The table came from immunoSEQ multiplex PCR; TCRdb's copy has only in-frame clones and leaves some out. The sample consists of roughly 230,000 clones, roughly 80% of them appearing once. Source material: peripheral blood. All receptors derive from a man over 45 with active or convalescent COVID-19. CDR3s include the opening cysteine and the closing phenylalanine or tryptophan. D genes are given only for firm matches. A row's size may be missing; if present it is once, few, many or a size class.

CDR3nt	CDR3aa	d_gene	v_gene	j_gene	abundance
TGTGCCAGCAGCTTACAGGGATCACCCCTCCACTTT	CASSLQGSPLHF	NA	TRBV11-2	TRBJ1-6	NA
TGTGCTAGTGGTTTGGGCGCTCGGGACACTGAAGCTTTCTTT	CASGLGARDTEAFF	NA	TRBV12-5	TRBJ1-1	NA
TGTGCCAGCAGCTTAATCGGTGGGGCCACTGAAGCTTTCTTT	CASSLIGGATEAFF	NA	TRBV7-3	TRBJ1-1	NA
TGCGCCAGCAGCCTTATGACAGGGATGAACACTGAAGCTTTCTTT	CASSLMTGMNTEAFF	TRBD1	TRBV5-1	TRBJ1-1	NA
NA	CASNKGVGRGADQPQHF	NA	TRBV21-1	TRBJ1-5	NA
TGTGCCAGCAGCTTGTTACTAGCGGGGGGAGGAGATGAGCAGTTCTTC	CASSLLLAGGGDEQFF	TRBD2	TRBV7-2	TRBJ2-1	NA
TGTGCCACCAGCAGAGATAGTGAAAAACTGTTTTTT	CATSRDSEKLFF	NA	TRBV15	TRBJ1-4	once
TGTGCCAGCGGAGCCGGGCGGGGGGGCCATGATACGCAGTATTTT	CASGAGRGGHDTQYF	TRBD2	TRBV5-8	TRBJ2-3	few
TGTGCCAGCAGCCCGAGAATTGTGAAGGGGGAGGATACGCAGTATTTT	CASSPRIVKGEDTQYF	NA	TRBV11-2	TRBJ2-3	NA
TGCGCCAGCCATTTGGGGACAGGGGTAGGTAATTCACCCCTCCACTTT	CASHLGTGVGNSPLHF	TRBD1	TRBV5-1	TRBJ1-6	NA
TGTGCCAGCAGCTTCCAGGGCCTGAGTGGCTACACCTTC	CASSFQGLSGYTF	NA	TRBV5-6	TRBJ1-2	NA
TGCGCCTTATGGGGGGGGCCCGCCAAAAACATTCAGTACTTC	CALWGGPAKNIQYF	NA	TRBV10-1	TRBJ2-4	NA
TGCGCCAGCAGCGGACAGGGGAGAGAGCTGTTTTTT	CASSGQGRELFF	TRBD1	TRBV5-1	TRBJ2-2	NA
TGTGCCAGCAGCTCGGACTACTCCTACGAGCAGTACTTC	CASSSDYSYEQYF	NA	TRBV7-6	TRBJ2-7	NA
TGTGCCTGTGACAGAAATAATTCACCCCTCCACTTT	CACDRNNSPLHF	NA	TRBV30	TRBJ1-6	once
TGTGCTAGTGGAACAGGGATAGGTCAGCCCCAGCATTTT	CASGTGIGQPQHF	NA	TRBV12-5	TRBJ1-5	NA
TGTGCCAGCAGCCTGAACAGGGGGCCTAACTATGGCTACACCTTC	CASSLNRGPNYGYTF	TRBD1	TRBV14	TRBJ1-2	NA
TGTGCCAGCAGCCAAGTGCGCGGGAACACCGGGGAGCTGTTTTTT	CASSQVRGNTGELFF	NA	TRBV14	TRBJ2-2	NA
TGTGCCAGCAGCCAAAAAGACATCTCAAGCAATCAGCCCCAGCATTTT	CASSQKDISSNQPQHF	NA	TRBV4-2	TRBJ1-5	NA
TGTGCCAGCAGTCGACAGGGCAGTGGCTACACCTTC	CASSRQGSGYTF	TRBD1	TRBV6-5	TRBJ1-2	NA
TGTGCCAGCAGTGTCAGCTCTAACAGGGTTTCCTACGAGCAGTACTTC	CASSVSSNRVSYEQYF	NA	TRBV2	TRBJ2-7	NA
TGTGCCAGCAGCTTAGGCCTAAGGGGCACTGAAGCTTTCTTT	CASSLGLRGTEAFF	NA	TRBV13	TRBJ1-1	NA
TGTGCCAGCAGCAAATGGGACAGCCGAGGGCCCTACGAGCAGTACTTC	CASSKWDSRGPYEQYF	NA	TRBV21-1	TRBJ2-7	NA
TGTGCCAGCAGCCTCCAGGGCGCGATCCTCCATGGCTACACCTTC	CASSLQGAILHGYTF	NA	TRBV5-4	TRBJ1-2	NA
TGTGCCAGCAGTCTCCGGGACACCCAAGAGACCCAGTACTTC	CASSLRDTQETQYF	NA	TRBV6-5	TRBJ2-5	NA
TGTGCCAGCAGCCGGGGCCAGTTGGATGGCTACACCTTC	CASSRGQLDGYTF	NA	TRBV3-1/TRBV3-2	TRBJ1-2	NA
TGTGCCTGGAGGACTAGCGGGAGTGCGCAGTATTTT	CAWRTSGSAQYF	TRBD2	TRBV30	TRBJ2-3	few
TGTGCCAGCAGTAGGGGGACAGGGGGCACTGAAGCTTTCTTT	CASSRGTGGTEAFF	TRBD1	TRBV6-5	TRBJ1-1	few
TGTGCCTGGACGGGAGCCTACGAGCAGTACTTC	CAWTGAYEQYF	NA	TRBV30	TRBJ2-7	NA